The clone carrying this TCR beta chain has only one observation. Its specificity is unknown. The entry originates in a study of T cells in localized non-small cell lung cancer. The V end lost 3 bases, the J end lost 5 bases, and 2 bases lay between the germline ends. CDR3 size: 10 residues. Germline V gene data show CDR1 as MDHEN and CDR2 as SYDVKM. Study conclusions and caveats: There was higher T cell clonality in uninvolved adjacent lung than in tumor, and it was highest there. A median about 50 of the top 100 tumor clones appeared in adjacent lung.

Assay: immunoSEQ multiplex PCR; the TCRdb copy retains only in-frame clones and omits some. The data hold 60,000 to 75,000 clones, with roughly 79% observed a single time. This chain links TRBV28 with TRBJ2-7, with no clear D. The specimen was PBMCs, collected before any cancer treatment. The receptor's source is a man aged 40 to 75 with stage II lung adenocarcinoma. CDR3 region: CASSFDEQYF. CDR3 in DNA: TGTGCCAGCAGTTTCGACGAGCAGTACTTC.